Sequencing of this TCR beta chain was carried out in a study of control samples from healthy donors and cancer patients. Only in-frame clones appear in the TCRdb table, and some are missing; sequencing was by immunoSEQ multiplex PCR. The table has 65,000 to 95,000 clones, 70% to 90% seen once. This receptor was identified in a man in his fifties or sixties in good health. Sequencing was performed on blood.

CDR3 residues: CASSQGLAALYNEQFF. CDR3 in DNA: TGCGCCAGCAGCCAAGGACTAGCGGCTTTATACAATGAGCAGTTCTTC. The chain has TRBV4-3 and TRBJ2-1, with 9 bases lining up with TRBD2. Per germline, CDR1 LGHNA and CDR2 YSLEER. V was clipped by 1 base and J by 4 bases; unmatched bases: 5. This CDR3 region has 16 residues.